What follows are 30 T cell receptor beta chains derived from one specimen sequenced in a study of shared clonotypes between healthy human individuals. TCRdb's copy holds only in-frame clones and misses some; the assay was immunoSEQ multiplex PCR. The profile covers some 550,000 clones, with 95% to 98% appearing a single time and approximately 0.057% taken by the ten largest. The sequencing input was naive CD4+ T cells sorted from blood. Described subset: CD45RA+ positively selected. The receptors derive from a woman in her 30s in good health.

V gene TRBV18 combines with J gene TRBJ2-5; D may be TRBD2 (6 bases). The J call may be mistaken, given a closer DNA end match to TRBJ2-7. The CDR3 has 14 amino acids. Per germline, CDR1 KGHSH and CDR2 LQKENI. CDR3 loop: CASSPGGGSYEQYF. DNA for the CDR3: TGTGCCAGCTCACCTGGCGGAGGGTCCTACGAGCAGTACTTC.

This chain connects TRBV6-6 to TRBJ1-3; D possibly corresponds to TRBD1 (6 bases). Germline loops: CDR1 MNHNY, CDR2 SVGAGI (reference sequence). The germline V and J ends were trimmed by 7 bases and 1 base, with 14 bases remaining between them. There are 15 residues in the CDR3. CDR3 nucleotide sequence: TGTGCCAGCACCCCTATAGGACAGTCTGGAAACACCATATATTTT. This translates into CASTPIGQSGNTIYF.

This chain links TRBV27 with TRBJ1-5, with D hard to call. Trimming removed 2 bases at V and 1 base at J, with 12 bases between. The germline gives CDR1 MNHEY, CDR2 SMNVEV (reference sequence). The CDR3 contains 16 residues. The CDR3 here is CASSLGSRGSNQPQHF. CDR3 bases: TGTGCCAGCAGTTTAGGGTCCAGAGGGAGCAATCAGCCCCAGCATTTT.

The chain has TRBV6-6 and TRBJ1-1; perhaps TRBD1 as D (5 bases). There are 15 residues in the CDR3. In germline, CDR1 is MNHNY, CDR2 SVGAGI (reference sequence). V dropped 7 bases and J dropped 0 bases, with 15 bases sitting between them. The CDR3 sequence: CASTYPGVLNTEAFF. CDR3 coding DNA: TGTGCCAGCACCTATCCGGGGGTCCTGAACACTGAAGCTTTCTTT.

This clone appeared once. The V gene is TRBV6-6, the J gene TRBJ1-2; D gene unclear. Trimming cost V 6 bases and J 3 bases, with 17 bases left between them. Germline V CDR1 and CDR2: MNHNY, SVGAGI (reference sequence). This CDR3 has 15 amino acids. The CDR3 sequence: CASSPSTAGDYGYTF. CDR3 in DNA: TGTGCCAGCAGCCCCTCGACGGCCGGAGACTATGGCTACACCTTC.

This chain links TRBV14 with TRBJ2-7; 13 bases are shared with TRBD2. This CDR3 is built from 18 residues. V lost 4 bases and J lost 3; bases outside the gene matches: 12. Germline V CDR1 and CDR2: SGHDN, FVKESK. CDR3 protein: CASSRTRTSGRGVYEQYF. In DNA form, the CDR3 reads TGTGCCAGCAGCCGAACCCGGACTAGCGGGAGAGGAGTCTACGAGCAGTACTTC.

This chain joins TRBV28 and TRBJ2-3; weak D call: TRBD2 (5 bases). The germline gives CDR1 MDHEN, CDR2 SYDVKM. The CDR3 consists of 17 residues. Trimming stripped 5 bases from V and 5 bases from J, with 23 bases between. CDR3 DNA sequence: TGTGCCAGCAGTCCCTTAGGAGCCAGCGGCCGTCGAGATACGCAGTATTTT. This gives the protein CASSPLGASGRRDTQYF.

The rearrangement links TRBV19 to TRBJ1-2; maybe TRBD1 (6 bases). This CDR3 is 16 amino acids long. CDR1 and CDR2 (germline): LNHDA, SQIVND (reference sequence). Trimming took off 4 bases at V and 4 bases at J, with 19 bases between the two ends. The CDR3 DNA is TGTGCCAGTAGTACCCCGCGGGGGGCTACAACCTATGGCTACACCTTC. Translation gives CASSTPRGATTYGYTF. Combining the CDR3 with reference TRBV19 and TRBJ1-2 gives the whole variable domain DGGITQSPKYLFRKEGQNVTLSCEQNLNHDAMYWYRQDPGQGLRLIYYSQIVNDFQKGDIAEGYSVSREKKESFPLTVTSAQKNPTAFYLCASSTPRGATTYGYTFGSGTRLTVV.

The chain recombines TRBV6-1 with TRBJ2-7; tentatively, D is TRBD1 (5 bases). Germline values: CDR1 MNHNS, CDR2 SASEGT. Trimming stripped 3 bases from V and 4 bases from J, with 16 bases between. The CDR3 contains 15 residues. The CDR3 DNA reads TGTGCCAGCAGTGACCCAGGGTATATCGAGTACGAGCAGTACTTC. Translating gives CASSDPGYIEYEQYF.

The rearrangement uses TRBV5-1 and TRBJ2-5; no clear D. The CDR3 covers 13 residues. CDR1 and CDR2 (germline): SGHRS, YFSETQ. The V and J ends lost 2 bases and 2 bases respectively, with 7 bases between them. This chain's CDR3 is CASSFVSQETQYF. The CDR3 nucleotides are TGCGCCAGCAGCTTCGTTAGTCAAGAGACCCAGTACTTC.

The rearrangement links TRBV5-8 to TRBJ2-5; D uncertain. The CDR3 is made up of 12 amino acids. Germline CDR1 SGHTS, CDR2 YDEGEE. The V and J ends lost 0 bases and 2 bases respectively, with 2 bases between them. The CDR3 here is CASSLAQETQYF. The CDR3 DNA reads as TGTGCCAGCAGCTTGGCACAAGAGACCCAGTACTTC.

The rearrangement joins TRBV6-6 to TRBJ2-7, with D unclear. The CDR3 has 15 residues. The germline V gene has CDR1 MNHNY and CDR2 SVGAGI (reference sequence). Trimming pared 2 bases from V and 4 bases from J, leaving 15 bases between. In nucleotides, the CDR3 is TGTGCCAGCAGTTACATAAAGACTCTACGTTACGAGCAGTACTTC. The encoded protein is CASSYIKTLRYEQYF.

V and J are TRBV29-1 and TRBJ2-7; a weak D match, TRBD2 (6 bases). Deletions cut 1 base from V and 3 bases from J, with 19 bases between. Per germline, CDR1 SQVTM and CDR2 ANQGSEA. CDR3 size: 16 residues. The CDR3 protein is CSVEAGGGGFIYEQYF. CDR3 nucleotide sequence: TGCAGCGTTGAAGCGGGCGGTGGGGGGTTTATCTACGAGCAGTACTTC.

The chain uses TRBV28 and TRBJ2-1, with TRBD1 matching over 8 bases. Germline CDR1 is MDHEN and CDR2 is SYDVKM. Losses at the gene ends were 1 base for V and 3 bases for J; bases not matched to a gene: 5. The CDR3 has 16 amino acids. The CDR3 here is CASSLYLGQGYNEQFF. The DNA for the CDR3 is TGTGCCAGCAGTTTATATCTCGGACAGGGCTACAATGAGCAGTTCTTC.

This chain joins TRBV10-2 and TRBJ2-7, with 12 nucleotides matching TRBD1. Trimming removed 2 bases from V and 6 bases from J; junction bases left unmatched: 8. Germline-derived CDR1 and CDR2 are WSHSY and SAAADI. CDR3 length equals 16 residues. The CDR3, as DNA: TGCGCCAGCAGTGAGCTCGGGACAGGGGGCGCATCCGAGCAGTACTTC. It specifies CASSELGTGGASEQYF.

The chain couples TRBV30 to TRBJ1-2; D ambiguous. V was trimmed by 1 base and J by 4 bases, leaving 10 bases between them. The CDR3 consists of 13 residues. Looked up from germline, CDR1 is GTSNPN and CDR2 is SVGIG (reference sequence). CDR3 nucleotides: TGTGCCTGGAGTGGTCAGCTAGCCTATGGCTACACCTTC. This codes for CAWSGQLAYGYTF.

The chain couples TRBV28 to TRBJ2-1, with 8 bases fitting TRBD2. With V trimmed by 6 bases and J by 4 bases, 5 bases remained unmatched. Germline-derived CDR1 and CDR2 are MDHEN and SYDVKM. The CDR3 is 14 amino acids. The CDR3 DNA reads TGTGCCAGCAGCCAGCGGGAGCTTTACAATGAGCAGTTCTTC. It translates to CASSQRELYNEQFF.

The chain recombines TRBV5-4 with TRBJ2-7; the match to TRBD1 covers 9 bases. Germline lookup yields CDR1 SGHNT and CDR2 YYREEE (reference sequence). The length of the CDR3 is 15 residues. V dropped 3 bases and J dropped 0; count of bases not matched to a gene: 4. CDR3 sequence: CASSYGQGSSYEQYF. The CDR3 DNA reads TGTGCCAGCAGCTACGGACAGGGGAGCTCCTACGAGCAGTACTTC.

The V gene is TRBV6-5, the J gene TRBJ2-1, with D possibly matching TRBD2 (6 bases). The ends were cut back, 2 bases at V and 3 bases at J, with 11 bases in the middle. CDR3 length equals 15 residues. Germline V gene lookup returns CDR1 MNHEY and CDR2 SVGAGI. The CDR3 reads CASSYQGGYYNEQFF. CDR3 sequence (DNA): TGTGCCAGCAGTTACCAGGGAGGATACTACAATGAGCAGTTCTTC.

The chain joins TRBV7-3 to TRBJ1-1; the D gene is possibly TRBD1 (6 bases). Germline CDR1 and CDR2: SGHTA and FQGTGA. Trimming shortened V by 2 bases and J by 5 bases, and 12 bases separated the two germline ends. The CDR3 has 14 amino acids. The CDR3 protein is CASSLQGKVTEAFF. The CDR3 bases are TGTGCCAGCAGCTTACAGGGGAAGGTGACTGAAGCTTTCTTT.

The chain uses TRBV18 and TRBJ1-1, with D unclear. The CDR3 consists of 11 residues. V lost 5 bases and J 7 bases, leaving 8 bases between the germline ends. Per the germline V gene, CDR1 is KGHSH and CDR2 is LQKENI. The CDR3 DNA is TGTGCCAGCTCAACCGAAAGTGAAGCTTTCTTT. This encodes CASSTESEAFF.

V and J are TRBV10-3 and TRBJ1-5; D might be TRBD1 (5 bases). The CDR3 runs 14 residues. Trimming took off 4 bases at V and 6 bases at J, with 13 bases between the two ends. The V gene's germline CDR1 is ENHRY and CDR2 SYGVKD. CDR3 nucleotide sequence: TGTGCCATCAGTGTCGGCCTCGGGGGTCAGCCCCAGCATTTT. Its protein is CAISVGLGGQPQHF.

The chain employs TRBV28 and TRBJ1-1, with D tentatively TRBD1 (6 bases). V dropped 2 bases and J dropped 5 bases, with 12 bases sitting between them. Germline CDR1 and CDR2: MDHEN and SYDVKM. This CDR3 contains 14 residues. DNA for the CDR3: TGTGCCAGCAGTTTACTCACGAGGGGGACTGAAGCTTTCTTT. Its protein product is CASSLLTRGTEAFF.

The CDR3 protein is CASSLVGGPSPRGAFF. DNA for the CDR3: TGCGCCAGCAGCTTGGTAGGGGGGCCATCCCCCCGTGGGGCTTTCTTT. J is TRBJ1-1 and V is TRBV5-1; maybe TRBD1 (6 bases). The CDR3 is 16 residues long. The germline V and J ends were trimmed by 0 bases and 11 bases, with 23 bases remaining between them. CDR1 is SGHRS, CDR2 YFSETQ, per germline.

V usage is TRBV4-1 and J usage is TRBJ2-1; D is perhaps TRBD2 (7 bases). This CDR3 spans 18 amino acids. Germline V lookup: CDR1 MGHRA, CDR2 YSYEKL. V lost 1 base and J 7 bases, leaving 23 bases between the germline ends. CDR3 amino acids: CASSQGGIRGGRLNEQFF. For the CDR3, the DNA is TGCGCCAGCAGCCAAGGAGGGATCAGGGGAGGGCGTTTGAATGAGCAGTTCTTC.

The rearrangement joins TRBV5-8 to TRBJ1-4; 8 bases match TRBD1. Germline CDR1 is SGHTS and CDR2 is YDEGEE. There are 16 residues in the CDR3. Germline trimming cut 3 bases from V and 5 bases from J; bases unmatched to any gene: 9. CDR3 nucleotides: TGTGCCAGCAGCTCGGGACAGGTGGGAGTCAATGAAAAACTGTTTTTT. Translating gives CASSSGQVGVNEKLFF.

V is TRBV7-9 and J is TRBJ2-7; possible D gene TRBD1, 5 bases. With 0 bases removed from V and 7 bases from J, the gap between germline ends came to 16 bases. The CDR3 contains 15 residues. Germline V gene lookup returns CDR1 SEHNR and CDR2 FQNEAQ (reference sequence). In DNA, the CDR3 is TGTGCCAGCAGCTTAGCGGGGCAGGGATTTCTTGAGCAGTACTTC. Translation: CASSLAGQGFLEQYF.

The chain has TRBV28 and TRBJ2-3, with D perhaps given as TRBD1 or TRBD2 (5 bases each). V shed 3 bases and J shed 1 base, with 11 bases lying between them. The germline CDR1 and CDR2 sequences are MDHEN and SYDVKM. CDR3 length equals 15 residues. CDR3 nucleotide sequence: TGTGCCAGCAGTTTCTCCGGGACCCGCACAGATACGCAGTATTTT. Translated: CASSFSGTRTDTQYF.

The chain is built from TRBV5-4 and TRBJ2-1; D perhaps matches TRBD2 (6 bases). The CDR3 runs 12 residues. Per germline, CDR1 SGHNT and CDR2 YYREEE (reference sequence). V lost 4 bases and J 9 bases, leaving 11 bases between the germline ends. CDR3 sequence (DNA): TGTGCCAGCAGCACCTCGGGAGCTGAGCAGTTCTTC. Its translation: CASSTSGAEQFF.

The rearrangement uses TRBV10-3 and TRBJ1-1, with no clear D. This CDR3 has 12 amino acids. The germline V and J ends were trimmed by 2 bases and 8 bases, with 9 bases remaining between them. The germline V gene has CDR1 ENHRY and CDR2 SYGVKD. The CDR3 loop is CAISEGVGEAFF. CDR3 in DNA: TGTGCCATCAGTGAGGGAGTCGGAGAAGCTTTCTTT.